This T cell receptor (beta chain) was observed in a study of T cells in Graves' hyperthyroidism and ophthalmopathy. Overall study findings and caveats: The model foresaw ophthalmopathy a median roughly 6 months prior to onset.

The diagnostic basis comprised clinical symptoms, serum thyroxine and TRAb, thyroid ultrasound and orbital computed tomography. The source material, RNA transcripts, was used to amplify TCR beta CDR3 regions. First-round RT-PCR of the TCR CDR3 relied on the HTBI primer set. One entry per CDR3 protein results from TCRdb running MiXCR on the multiplex PCR reads. The repertoire holds almost 350,000 distinct CDR3 sequences, with about a sixth as singletons. As concerns this clonotype: What it recognizes is unknown. The DNA is left out, because the CDR3 cannot be placed on it with certainty; the CDR3 is given as TCRdb lists it.

Specimen: blood. The sequence was collected from a woman aged 40 to 50 with Graves' ophthalmopathy.

The CDR3 protein is CASSSSSSSGRAEYEQYF. The chain joins TRBV6-2 or TRBV6-3 to TRBJ2-7; the table's D call TRBD2 went unverified against the DNA. The CDR3 is made up of 18 amino acids, end residues included. Germline CDR1 and CDR2: MNHEY and SVGEGT.